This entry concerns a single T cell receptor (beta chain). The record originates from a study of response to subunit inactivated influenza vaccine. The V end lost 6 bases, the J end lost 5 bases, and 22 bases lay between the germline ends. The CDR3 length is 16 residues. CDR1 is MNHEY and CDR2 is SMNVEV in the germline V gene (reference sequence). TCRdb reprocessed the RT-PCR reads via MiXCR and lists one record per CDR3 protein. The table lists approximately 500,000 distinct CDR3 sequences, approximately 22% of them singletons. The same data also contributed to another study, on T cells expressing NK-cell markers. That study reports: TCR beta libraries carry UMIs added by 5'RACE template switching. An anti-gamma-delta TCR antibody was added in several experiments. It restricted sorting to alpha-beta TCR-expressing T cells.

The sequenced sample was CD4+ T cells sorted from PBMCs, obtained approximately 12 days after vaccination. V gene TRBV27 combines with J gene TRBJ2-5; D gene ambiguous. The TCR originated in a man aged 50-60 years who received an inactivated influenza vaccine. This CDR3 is CASRLTYLSSAETQYF. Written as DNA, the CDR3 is TGTGCCAGCAGGTTGACTTACTTATCTAGTGCCGAGACCCAGTACTTC.